The 3 T cell receptor beta chains reported below all come from one sample, sequenced in a study of blood T cell repertoires in COVID-19. The assay was immunoSEQ multiplex PCR, and TCRdb's table has in-frame clones only and misses some. The sample yields approximately 220,000 clones, roughly 90% seen once. Input material: PBMCs or T cells enriched from blood (not recorded which). The receptors derive from a woman between 25 and 40 years old with acute COVID-19.

This chain joins TRBV9 and TRBJ1-3, with D uncertain. The V gene's germline CDR1 is SGDLS and CDR2 YYNGEE. The V gene lost 2 bases and the J gene lost 2 bases, with 11 bases spanning the gap. The CDR3 sequence is 15 residues long. CDR3 in DNA: TGTGCCAGCAGCGTTTCATGGGGAGCTGGAAACACCATATATTTT. It translates to CASSVSWGAGNTIYF.

J is TRBJ2-7 and V is TRBV7-2, with no clear D. Germline V gene lookup returns CDR1 SGHTA and CDR2 FQGNSA. Trimming removed 1 base at V and 5 bases at J, with 9 bases between. The CDR3 has 13 residues. CDR3 DNA sequence: TGTGCCAGCAGCTTAGTGCCTCCGGACGAGCAGTACTTC. Residues: CASSLVPPDEQYF.

Only one count was recorded for this clone. The chain combines TRBV27 with TRBJ1-2, with D perhaps matching TRBD1 (6 bases). From germline, CDR1 is MNHEY and CDR2 SMNVEV (reference sequence). The CDR3 runs 14 residues. Trimming took 4 bases from V and 3 from J, leaving 12 bases between them. For the CDR3, the DNA is TGTGCCAGCAGTTCCACCCCAGGGGACTATGGCTACACCTTC. As protein: CASSSTPGDYGYTF.